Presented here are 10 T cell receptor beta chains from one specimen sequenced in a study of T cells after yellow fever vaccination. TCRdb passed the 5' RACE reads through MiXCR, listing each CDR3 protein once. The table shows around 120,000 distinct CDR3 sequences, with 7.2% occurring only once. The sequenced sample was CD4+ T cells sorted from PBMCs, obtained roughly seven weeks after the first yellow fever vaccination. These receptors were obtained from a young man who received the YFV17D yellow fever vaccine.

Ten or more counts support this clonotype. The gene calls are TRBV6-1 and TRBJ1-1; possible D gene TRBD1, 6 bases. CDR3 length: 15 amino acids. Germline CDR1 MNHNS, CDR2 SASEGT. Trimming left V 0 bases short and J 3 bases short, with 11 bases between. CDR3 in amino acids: CASSEAAGGHTEAFF. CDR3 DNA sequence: TGTGCCAGCAGTGAAGCGGCCGGGGGCCACACTGAAGCTTTCTTT.

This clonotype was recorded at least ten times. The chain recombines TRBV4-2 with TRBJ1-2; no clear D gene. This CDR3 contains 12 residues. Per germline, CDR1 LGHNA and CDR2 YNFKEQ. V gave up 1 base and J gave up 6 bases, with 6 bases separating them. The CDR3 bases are TGTGCCAGCAGCCAAGGTGGAGATGGCTACACCTTC. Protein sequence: CASSQGGDGYTF.

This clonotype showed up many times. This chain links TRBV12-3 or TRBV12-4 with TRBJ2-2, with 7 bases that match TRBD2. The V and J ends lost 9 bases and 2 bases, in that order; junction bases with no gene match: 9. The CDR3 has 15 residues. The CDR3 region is CASISLAANTGELFF. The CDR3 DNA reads TGTGCCAGTATTTCCCTAGCGGCAAACACCGGGGAGCTGTTTTTT.

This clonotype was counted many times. The CDR3 spells CASSQSGNTIYF. CDR3 sequence (DNA): TGTGCCAGCAGCCAATCAGGAAACACCATATATTTT. The J gene is TRBJ1-3, the V gene TRBV14; D is unresolved. V gave up 2 bases and J gave up 4 bases, with 3 bases separating them. This CDR3 is built from 12 residues. Germline CDR1 SGHDN, CDR2 FVKESK.

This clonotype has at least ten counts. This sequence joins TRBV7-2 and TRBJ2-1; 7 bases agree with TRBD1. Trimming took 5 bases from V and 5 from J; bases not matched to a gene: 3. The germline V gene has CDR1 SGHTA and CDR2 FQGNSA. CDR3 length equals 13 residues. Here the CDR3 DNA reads TGTGCCAGCAGCCGAGGACAGGACAATGAGCAGTTCTTC. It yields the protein CASSRGQDNEQFF.

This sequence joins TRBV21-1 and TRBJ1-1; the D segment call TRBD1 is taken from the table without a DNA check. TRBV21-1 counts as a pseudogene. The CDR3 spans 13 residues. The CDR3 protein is CASSNRGNTEAFF. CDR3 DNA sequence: TGTGCCAGCAGCAACAGGGGGAACACTGAAGCTTTCTTT.

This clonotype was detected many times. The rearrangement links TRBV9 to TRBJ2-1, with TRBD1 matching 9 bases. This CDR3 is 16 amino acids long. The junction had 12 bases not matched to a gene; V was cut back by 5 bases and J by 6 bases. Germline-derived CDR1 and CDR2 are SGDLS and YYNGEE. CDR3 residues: CASSEGPGQGGNEQFF. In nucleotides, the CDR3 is TGTGCCAGCAGTGAGGGCCCGGGACAGGGAGGCAATGAGCAGTTCTTC. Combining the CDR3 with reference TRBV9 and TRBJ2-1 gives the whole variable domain DSGVTQTPKHLITATGQRVTLRCSPRSGDLSVYWYQQSLDQGLQFLIQYYNGEERAKGNILERFSAQQFPDLHSELNLSSLELGDSALYFCASSEGPGQGGNEQFFGPGTRLTVL.

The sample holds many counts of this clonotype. The CDR3: CASSDSFYTDTQYF. Here the CDR3 DNA reads TGTGCCAGCTCGGACTCCTTCTACACAGATACGCAGTATTTT. V gene TRBV6-2 or TRBV6-3 combines with J gene TRBJ2-3, with a possible D match to TRBD2 (5 bases). In germline, CDR1 is MNHEY, CDR2 SVGEGT. This CDR3 is 14 amino acids long. Trimming left V 8 bases short and J 2 bases short, with 14 bases between.

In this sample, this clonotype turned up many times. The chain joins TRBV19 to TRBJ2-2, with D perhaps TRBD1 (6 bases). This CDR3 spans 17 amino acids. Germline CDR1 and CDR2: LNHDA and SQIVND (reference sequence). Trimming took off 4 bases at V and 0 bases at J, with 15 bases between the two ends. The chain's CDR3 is CASSTSRGQANTGELFF. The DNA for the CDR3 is TGTGCCAGTAGTACATCAAGGGGACAAGCGAACACCGGGGAGCTGTTTTTT.

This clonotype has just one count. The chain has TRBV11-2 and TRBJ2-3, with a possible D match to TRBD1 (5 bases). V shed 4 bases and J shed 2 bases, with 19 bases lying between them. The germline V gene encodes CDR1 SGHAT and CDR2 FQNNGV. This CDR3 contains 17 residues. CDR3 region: CASSYPDSFRDTDTQYF. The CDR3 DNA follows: TGTGCCAGCAGCTATCCAGACAGTTTCCGCGACACAGATACGCAGTATTTT. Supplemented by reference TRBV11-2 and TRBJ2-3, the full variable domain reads EAGVAQSPRYKIIEKRQSVAFWCNPISGHATLYWYQQILGQGPKLLIQFQNNGVVDDSQLPKDRFSAERLKGVDSTLKIQPAKLEDSAVYLCASSYPDSFRDTDTQYFGPGTRLTVL.